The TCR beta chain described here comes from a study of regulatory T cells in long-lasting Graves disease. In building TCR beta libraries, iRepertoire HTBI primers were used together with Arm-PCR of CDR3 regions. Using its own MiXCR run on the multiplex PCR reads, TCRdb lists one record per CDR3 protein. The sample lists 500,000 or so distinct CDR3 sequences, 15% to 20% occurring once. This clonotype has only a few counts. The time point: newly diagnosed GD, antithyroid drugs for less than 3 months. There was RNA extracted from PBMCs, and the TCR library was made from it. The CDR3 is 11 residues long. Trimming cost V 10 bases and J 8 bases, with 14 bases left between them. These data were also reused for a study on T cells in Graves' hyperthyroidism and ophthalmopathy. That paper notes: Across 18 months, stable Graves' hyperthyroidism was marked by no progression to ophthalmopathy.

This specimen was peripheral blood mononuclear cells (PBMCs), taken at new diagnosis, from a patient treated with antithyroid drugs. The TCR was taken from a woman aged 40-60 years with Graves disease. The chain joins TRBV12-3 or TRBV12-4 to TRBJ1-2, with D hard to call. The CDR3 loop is CATHGVEGYTF. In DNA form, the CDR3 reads TGTGCCACCCACGGGGTGGAGGGCTACACCTTC.